This TCR beta chain appears in the sequencing data of a study of T cells in Graves' hyperthyroidism and ophthalmopathy. About the study: Peripheral blood was obtained at initial diagnosis, preceding any treatment.

Authors of the study amplified TCR beta CDR3 regions from RNA transcripts. A first-round RT-PCR of the TCR CDR3 used the HTBI primer set. In TCRdb, the multiplex PCR reads were re-called with MiXCR into one record per CDR3 protein. The repertoire holds about 740,000 distinct CDR3 sequences, with about 14% as singletons. Germline V CDR1 and CDR2: GTSNPN, SVGIG (reference sequence). V shed 1 base, J shed 0 bases, and the junction held 2 bases outside the gene matches. The CDR3 length is 16 residues. Diagnosis of hyperthyroidism was new in patients aged 18 to 65, and its duration was under 2 months. The receptor's source is a woman aged 18-30 years with Graves' hyperthyroidism. The V call is TRBV30, the J call TRBJ2-2, with TRBD2 matching over 10 bases. The sample comprised blood. CDR3 residues: CAWSASGRSNTGELFF. DNA for the CDR3: TGTGCCTGGAGTGCTAGCGGGAGATCGAACACCGGGGAGCTGTTTTTT.